This T cell receptor (beta chain) is drawn from a study of TIL therapy for anti-PD-1-resistant metastatic lung cancer. The germline V gene has CDR1 SGHRS and CDR2 YFSETQ. Deletions cut 4 bases from V and 1 base from J, with 9 bases between. The CDR3 spans 14 residues. The time point denotes: pre-treatment sample, taken before nivolumab and TIL therapy. The tumor samples were excised metastases, mostly pleural nodules or supraclavicular lymph nodes. Tumor harvest preceded PD-1/PD-L1 blockade, followed by nivolumab treatment. The immunoSEQ assay was v3. This table comes from immunoSEQ multiplex PCR, and its TCRdb copy is limited to in-frame clones, with some not included. The sample contains some 90,000 clones, roughly 65% of which appear only once. A few counts support this clone.

Sequencing used tumor tissue, obtained at baseline. The chain is built from TRBV5-1 and TRBJ1-3; weak D call: TRBD1 (5 bases). The receptor comes from a person between 30 and 79 years old with non-small cell lung cancer. CDR3 residues: CASSPSGSGNTIYF. The CDR3 nucleotides read TGCGCCAGCAGCCCGTCAGGGTCTGGAAACACCATATATTTT. The full variable domain, completed using reference TRBV5-1 and TRBJ1-3, is KAGVTQTPRYLIKTRGQQVTLSCSPISGHRSVSWYQQTPGQGLQFLFEYFSETQRNKGNFPGRFSGRQFSNSRSEMNVSTLELGDSALYLCASSPSGSGNTIYFGEGSWLTVV.